Reported below is one T cell receptor (beta chain). One entry per CDR3 protein results from TCRdb running MiXCR on the 5' RACE reads. Of some 500,000 distinct CDR3 sequences listed, 7.5% to 10% are singletons. The data were obtained in a study of identical twins. The J segment lost 2 bases and the V segment lost 2 bases, leaving 11 bases of the junction unmatched. The CDR3 has 18 residues. Per germline, CDR1 LNHNV and CDR2 YYDKDF (reference sequence). The same specimen was also included in a second study, on yellow fever vaccine responses in identical twins.

This chain uses TRBV15 with TRBJ2-3; 9 nucleotides agree with TRBD2. This receptor was taken from a woman under 30 in good health. The material sequenced was PBMCs. CDR3 amino acids: CATSRPPGSGGNTDTQYF. DNA of the CDR3: TGTGCCACCAGCAGACCACCAGGAAGCGGGGGGAACACAGATACGCAGTATTTT.